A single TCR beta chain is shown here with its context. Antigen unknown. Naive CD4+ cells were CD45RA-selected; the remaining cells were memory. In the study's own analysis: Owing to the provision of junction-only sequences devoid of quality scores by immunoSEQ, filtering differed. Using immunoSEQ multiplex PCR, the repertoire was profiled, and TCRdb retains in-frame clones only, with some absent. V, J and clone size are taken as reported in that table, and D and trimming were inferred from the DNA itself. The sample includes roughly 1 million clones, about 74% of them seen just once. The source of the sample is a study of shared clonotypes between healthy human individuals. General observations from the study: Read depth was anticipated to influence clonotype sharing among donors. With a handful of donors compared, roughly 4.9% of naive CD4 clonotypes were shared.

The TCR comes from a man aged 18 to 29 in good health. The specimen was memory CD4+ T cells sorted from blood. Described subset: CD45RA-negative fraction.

The CDR3 loop is CASSPVLGPGELFF. CDR3 in DNA: TGTGCCAGCAGCCCCGTGCTAGGTCCCGGGGAGCTGTTTTTT. The rearrangement joins TRBV7-9 to TRBJ2-2, with unresolved D. Trimming stripped 5 bases from V and 6 bases from J, with 13 bases between. Looked up from germline, CDR1 is SEHNR and CDR2 is FQNEAQ (reference sequence). The CDR3 sequence is 14 residues long.